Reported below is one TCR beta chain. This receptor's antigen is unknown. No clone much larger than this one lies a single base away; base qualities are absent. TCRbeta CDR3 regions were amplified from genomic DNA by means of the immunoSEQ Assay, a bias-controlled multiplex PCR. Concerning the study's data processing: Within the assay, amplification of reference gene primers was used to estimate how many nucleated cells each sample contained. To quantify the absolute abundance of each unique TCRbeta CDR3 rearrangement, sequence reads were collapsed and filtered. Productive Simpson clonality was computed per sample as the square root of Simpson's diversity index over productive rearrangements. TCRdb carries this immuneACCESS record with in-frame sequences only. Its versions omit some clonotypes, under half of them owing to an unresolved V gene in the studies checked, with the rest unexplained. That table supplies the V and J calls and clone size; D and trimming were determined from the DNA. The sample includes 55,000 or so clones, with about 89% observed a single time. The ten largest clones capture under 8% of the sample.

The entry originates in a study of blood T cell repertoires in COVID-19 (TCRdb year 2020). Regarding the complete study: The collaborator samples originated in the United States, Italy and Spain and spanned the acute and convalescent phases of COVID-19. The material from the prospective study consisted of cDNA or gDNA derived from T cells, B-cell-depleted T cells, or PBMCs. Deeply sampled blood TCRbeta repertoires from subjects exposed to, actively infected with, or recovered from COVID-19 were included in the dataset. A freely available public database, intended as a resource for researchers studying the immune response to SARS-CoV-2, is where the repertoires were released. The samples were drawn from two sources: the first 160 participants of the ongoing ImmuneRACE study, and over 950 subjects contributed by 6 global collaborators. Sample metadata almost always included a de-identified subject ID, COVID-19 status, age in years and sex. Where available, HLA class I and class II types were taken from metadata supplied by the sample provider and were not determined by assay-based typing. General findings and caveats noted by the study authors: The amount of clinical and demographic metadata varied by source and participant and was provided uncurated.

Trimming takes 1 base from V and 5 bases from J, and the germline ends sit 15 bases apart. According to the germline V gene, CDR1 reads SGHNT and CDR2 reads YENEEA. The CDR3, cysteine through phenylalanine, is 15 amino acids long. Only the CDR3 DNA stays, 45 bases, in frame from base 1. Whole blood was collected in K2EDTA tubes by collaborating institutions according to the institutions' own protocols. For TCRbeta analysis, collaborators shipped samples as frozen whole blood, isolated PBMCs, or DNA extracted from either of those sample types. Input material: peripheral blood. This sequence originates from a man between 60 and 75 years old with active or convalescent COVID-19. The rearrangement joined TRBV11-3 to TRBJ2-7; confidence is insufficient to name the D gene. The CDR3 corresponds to CASSLGGNVGDEQYF. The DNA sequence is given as TGTGCCAGCAGCTTAGGCGGAAACGTAGGCGACGAGCAGTACTTC.